This TCR beta chain emerged from a study of vaccination effects on CD4 cells after COVID-19. Study-wide background: After the second dose, samples were taken at median day 72.

V was pared by 2 bases and J by 0 bases, with 8 bases between. CDR1 SGHVS and CDR2 FQNEAQ come from the germline V gene. The CDR3 covers 15 residues. Following culture for approximately 11 days, CD4+ T cells were isolated. According to PCR results, the person was infected with SARS-CoV-2 between March and December 2020. The vaccine given was either BNT162b2 or mRNA-1273, in two doses. The protocol was immunoSEQ multiplex PCR, while the TCRdb copy is restricted to in-frame clones and leaves out a portion. The sample has tens of thousands of clones, about 80% seen once. A remark on this clone: The target antigen is unknown.

This receptor was taken from a human donor who had a prior SARS-CoV-2 infection. The sequencing used CD4+ T cells from PBMCs cultured without peptide, collected after COVID-19 vaccination. The gene calls are TRBV7-8 and TRBJ2-1; possible D gene TRBD2, 5 bases. Here the CDR3 reads CASSLNRGSYNEQFF. The CDR3 nucleotides read TGTGCCAGCAGCTTAAATCGGGGCTCCTACAATGAGCAGTTCTTC.